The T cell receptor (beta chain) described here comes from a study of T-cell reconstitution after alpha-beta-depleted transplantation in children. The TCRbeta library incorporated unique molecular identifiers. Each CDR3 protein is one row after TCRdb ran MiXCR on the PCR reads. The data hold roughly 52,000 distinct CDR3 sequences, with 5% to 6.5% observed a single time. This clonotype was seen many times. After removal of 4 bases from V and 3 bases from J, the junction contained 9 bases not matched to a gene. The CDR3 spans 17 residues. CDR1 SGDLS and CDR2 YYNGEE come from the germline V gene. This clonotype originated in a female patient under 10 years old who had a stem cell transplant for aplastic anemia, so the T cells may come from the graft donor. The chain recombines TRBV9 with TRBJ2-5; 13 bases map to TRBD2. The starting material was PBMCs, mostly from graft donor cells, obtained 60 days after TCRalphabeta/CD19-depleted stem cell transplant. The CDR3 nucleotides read TGTGCCAGCAGCCAAGGGACTAGCGGGGCGGGGAAAGAGACCCAGTACTTC. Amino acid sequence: CASSQGTSGAGKETQYF. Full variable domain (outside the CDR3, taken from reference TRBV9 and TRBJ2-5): DSGVTQTPKHLITATGQRVTLRCSPRSGDLSVYWYQQSLDQGLQFLIQYYNGEERAKGNILERFSAQQFPDLHSELNLSSLELGDSALYFCASSQGTSGAGKETQYFGPGTRLLVL.